The source of this TCR beta chain is a study of cytotoxic CD8 clonotypes in ibrutinib-treated CLL. Germline loops: CDR1 SGHRS, CDR2 YFSETQ. This CDR3 has 15 residues. Trimming pared 5 bases from V and 0 bases from J, leaving 12 bases between. Using immunoSEQ multiplex PCR, the repertoire was profiled, and TCRdb retains in-frame clones only, with some absent. Among approximately 60,000 clones listed, 50% to 70% were seen once. The sequences come from PBMCs, collected at disease progression, from a patient treated with ibrutinib. V gene TRBV5-1 combines with J gene TRBJ2-1; the D is unclear. The clonotype comes from a human donor with chronic lymphocytic leukemia. The CDR3 nucleotides read TGCGCCAGCAGGAGATCCGCCGTCTCCTACAATGAGCAGTTCTTC. Translation: CASRRSAVSYNEQFF.